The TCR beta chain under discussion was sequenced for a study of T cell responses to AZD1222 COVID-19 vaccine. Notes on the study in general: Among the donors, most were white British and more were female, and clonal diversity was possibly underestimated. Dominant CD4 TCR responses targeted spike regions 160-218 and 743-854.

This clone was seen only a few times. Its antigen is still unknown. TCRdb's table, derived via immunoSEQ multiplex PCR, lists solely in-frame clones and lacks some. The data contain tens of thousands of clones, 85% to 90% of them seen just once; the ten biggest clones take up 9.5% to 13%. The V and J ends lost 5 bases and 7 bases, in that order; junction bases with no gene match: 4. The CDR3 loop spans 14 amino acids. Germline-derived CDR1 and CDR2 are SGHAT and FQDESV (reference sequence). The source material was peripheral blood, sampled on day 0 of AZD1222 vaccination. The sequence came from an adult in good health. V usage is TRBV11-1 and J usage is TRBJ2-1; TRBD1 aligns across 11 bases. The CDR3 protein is CASSRDRGTNEQFF. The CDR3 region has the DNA TGTGCCAGCAGCCGGGACAGGGGGACGAATGAGCAGTTCTTC.